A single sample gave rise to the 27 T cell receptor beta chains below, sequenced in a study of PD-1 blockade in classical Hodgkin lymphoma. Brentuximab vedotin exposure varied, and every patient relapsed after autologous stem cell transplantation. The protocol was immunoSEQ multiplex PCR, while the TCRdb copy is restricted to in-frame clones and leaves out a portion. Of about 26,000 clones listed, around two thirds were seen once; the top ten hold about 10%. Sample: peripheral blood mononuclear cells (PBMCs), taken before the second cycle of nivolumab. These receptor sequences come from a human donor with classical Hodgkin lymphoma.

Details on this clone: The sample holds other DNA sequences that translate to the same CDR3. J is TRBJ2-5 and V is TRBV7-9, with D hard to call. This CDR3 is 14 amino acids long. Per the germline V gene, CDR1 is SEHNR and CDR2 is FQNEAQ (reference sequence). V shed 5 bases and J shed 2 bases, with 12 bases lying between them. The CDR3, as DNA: TGTGCCAGCAGCCCTGCAGTAATACAAGAGACCCAGTACTTC. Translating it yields CASSPAVIQETQYF. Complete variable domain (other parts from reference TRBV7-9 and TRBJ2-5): DTGVSQNPRHKITKRGQNVTFRCDPISEHNRLYWYRQTLGQGPEFLTYFQNEAQLEKSRLLSDRFSAERPKGSFSTLEIQRTEQGDSAMYLCASSPAVIQETQYFGPGTRLLVL.

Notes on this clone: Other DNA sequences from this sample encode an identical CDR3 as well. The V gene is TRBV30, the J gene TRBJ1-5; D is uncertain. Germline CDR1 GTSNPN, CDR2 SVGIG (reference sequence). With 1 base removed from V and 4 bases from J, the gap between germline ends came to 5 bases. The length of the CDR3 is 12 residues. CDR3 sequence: CAWSDSNQPQHF. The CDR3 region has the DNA TGTGCCTGGAGTGACTCTAATCAGCCCCAGCATTTT.

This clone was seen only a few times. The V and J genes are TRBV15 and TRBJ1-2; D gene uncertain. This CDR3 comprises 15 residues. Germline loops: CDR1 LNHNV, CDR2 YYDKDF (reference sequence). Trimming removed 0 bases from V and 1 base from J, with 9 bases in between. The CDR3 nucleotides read TGTGCCACCAGCAGAGAGGGAGGAGGTAACTATGGCTACACCTTC. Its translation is CATSREGGGNYGYTF.

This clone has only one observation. The chain's CDR3 is CASSLSGMDEQFF. The DNA of the CDR3 is TGTGCCAGCAGCTTATCAGGGATGGATGAGCAGTTCTTC. The chain joins TRBV11-3 to TRBJ2-1, with D perhaps matching TRBD1 (5 bases). CDR1 is SGHNT, CDR2 YENEEA, per germline. The CDR3 totals 13 residues. Trimming shortened V by 2 bases and J by 8 bases, and 10 bases separated the two germline ends. Full variable domain (outside the CDR3, taken from reference TRBV11-3 and TRBJ2-1): EAGVVQSPRYKIIEKKQPVAFWCNPISGHNTLYWYLQNLGQGPELLIRYENEEAVDDSQLPKDRFSAERLKGVDSTLKIQPAELGDSAVYLCASSLSGMDEQFFGPGTRLTVL.

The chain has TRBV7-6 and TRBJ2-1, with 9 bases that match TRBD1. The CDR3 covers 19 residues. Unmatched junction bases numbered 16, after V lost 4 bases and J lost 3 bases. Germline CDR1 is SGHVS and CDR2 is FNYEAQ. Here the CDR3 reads CASSSSRDRVRRFYNEQFF. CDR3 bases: TGTGCCAGCAGCTCGTCCCGGGACAGGGTTCGCCGTTTCTACAATGAGCAGTTCTTC.

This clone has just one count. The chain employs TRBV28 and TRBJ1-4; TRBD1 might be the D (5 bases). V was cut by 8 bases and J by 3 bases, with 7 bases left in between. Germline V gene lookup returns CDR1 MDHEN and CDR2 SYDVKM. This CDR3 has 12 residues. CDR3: CASGTANEKLFF. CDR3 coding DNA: TGTGCCAGCGGGACGGCTAATGAAAAACTGTTTTTT.

The CDR3 nucleotides are TGTGCCAGTAGTCTCCAGGGCAGGGGGAACACCGGGGAGCTGTTTTTT. It translates to CASSLQGRGNTGELFF. The chain joins TRBV19 to TRBJ2-2, with D possibly TRBD1 on 6 matching bases. The CDR3 sequence is 16 residues long. Germline assignment: CDR1 LNHDA and CDR2 SQIVND (reference sequence). The V gene lost 5 bases and the J gene lost 1 base, with 14 bases spanning the gap. Drawing the rest from reference TRBV19 and TRBJ2-2, the complete variable domain is DGGITQSPKYLFRKEGQNVTLSCEQNLNHDAMYWYRQDPGQGLRLIYYSQIVNDFQKGDIAEGYSVSREKKESFPLTVTSAQKNPTAFYLCASSLQGRGNTGELFFGEGSRLTVL.

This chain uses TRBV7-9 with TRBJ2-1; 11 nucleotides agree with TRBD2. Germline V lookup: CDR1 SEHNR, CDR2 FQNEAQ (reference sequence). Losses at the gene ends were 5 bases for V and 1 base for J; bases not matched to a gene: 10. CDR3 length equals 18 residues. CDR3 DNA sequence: TGTGCCAGCAGCGCAGGACTAGCGGGCCCTTTTTCCTACAATGAGCAGTTCTTC. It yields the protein CASSAGLAGPFSYNEQFF.

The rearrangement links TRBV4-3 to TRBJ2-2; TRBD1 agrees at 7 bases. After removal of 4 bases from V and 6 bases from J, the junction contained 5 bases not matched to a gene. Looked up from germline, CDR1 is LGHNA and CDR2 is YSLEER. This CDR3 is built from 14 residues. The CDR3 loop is CASSPDRVAGELFF. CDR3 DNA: TGCGCCAGCAGCCCTGACAGGGTGGCCGGGGAGCTGTTTTTT.

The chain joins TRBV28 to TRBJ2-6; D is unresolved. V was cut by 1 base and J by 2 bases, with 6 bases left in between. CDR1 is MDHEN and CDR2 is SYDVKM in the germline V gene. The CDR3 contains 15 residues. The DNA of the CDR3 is TGTGCCAGCAGTTTATTGGATACTGGGGCCAACGTCCTGACTTTC. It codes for CASSLLDTGANVLTF. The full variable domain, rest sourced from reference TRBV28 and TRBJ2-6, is DVKVTQSSRYLVKRTGEKVFLECVQDMDHENMFWYRQDPGLGLRLIYFSYDVKMKEKGDIPEGYSVSREKKERFSLILESASTNQTSMYLCASSLLDTGANVLTFGAGSRLTVL.

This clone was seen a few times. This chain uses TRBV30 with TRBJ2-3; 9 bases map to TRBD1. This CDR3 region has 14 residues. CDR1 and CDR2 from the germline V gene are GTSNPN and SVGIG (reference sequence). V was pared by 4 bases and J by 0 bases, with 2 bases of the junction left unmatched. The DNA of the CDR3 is TGTGCCTGGACCGGGACAGGGAGCACAGATACGCAGTATTTT. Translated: CAWTGTGSTDTQYF.

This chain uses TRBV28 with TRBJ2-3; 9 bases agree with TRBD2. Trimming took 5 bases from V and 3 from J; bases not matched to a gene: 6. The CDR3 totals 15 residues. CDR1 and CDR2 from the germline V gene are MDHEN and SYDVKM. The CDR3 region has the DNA TGTGCCAGCAGTCTAATAGCGGGAGAAACAGATACGCAGTATTTT. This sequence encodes CASSLIAGETDTQYF.

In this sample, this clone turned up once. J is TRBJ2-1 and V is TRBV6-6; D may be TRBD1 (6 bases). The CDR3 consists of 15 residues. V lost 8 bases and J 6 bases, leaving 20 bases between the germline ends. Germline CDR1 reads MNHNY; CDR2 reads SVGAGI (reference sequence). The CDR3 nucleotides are TGTGCCAGCTTGGACCCAGGGGAAAGGAGCAATGAGCAGTTCTTC. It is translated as CASLDPGERSNEQFF.

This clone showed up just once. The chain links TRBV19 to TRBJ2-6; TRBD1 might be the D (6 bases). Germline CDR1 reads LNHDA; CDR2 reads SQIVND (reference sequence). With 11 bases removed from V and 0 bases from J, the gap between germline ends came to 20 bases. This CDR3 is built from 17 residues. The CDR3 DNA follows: TGTGCCTCGGCTACCGGGACACCCTACTCTGGGGCCAACGTCCTGACTTTC. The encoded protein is CASATGTPYSGANVLTF.

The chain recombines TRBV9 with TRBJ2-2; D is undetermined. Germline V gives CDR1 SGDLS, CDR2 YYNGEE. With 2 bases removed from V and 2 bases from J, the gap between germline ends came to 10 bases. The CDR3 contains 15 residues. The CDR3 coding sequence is TGTGCCAGCAGCGTCGACGGGTCCAACACCGGGGAGCTGTTTTTT. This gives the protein CASSVDGSNTGELFF.

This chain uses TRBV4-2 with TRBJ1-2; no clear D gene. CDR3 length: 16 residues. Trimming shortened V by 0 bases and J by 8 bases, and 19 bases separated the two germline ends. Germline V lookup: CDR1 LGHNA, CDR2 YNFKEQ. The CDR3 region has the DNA TGTGCCAGCAGCCAAGATCCCTTTCCTAAGACCAAAGGCTACACCTTC. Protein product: CASSQDPFPKTKGYTF.

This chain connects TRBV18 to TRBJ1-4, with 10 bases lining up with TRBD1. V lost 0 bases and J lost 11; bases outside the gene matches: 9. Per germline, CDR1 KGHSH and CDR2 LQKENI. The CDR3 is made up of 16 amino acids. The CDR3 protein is CASSPPGQGSLGKLFF. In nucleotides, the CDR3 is TGTGCCAGCTCACCACCGGGACAGGGGTCCTTGGGGAAACTGTTTTTT.

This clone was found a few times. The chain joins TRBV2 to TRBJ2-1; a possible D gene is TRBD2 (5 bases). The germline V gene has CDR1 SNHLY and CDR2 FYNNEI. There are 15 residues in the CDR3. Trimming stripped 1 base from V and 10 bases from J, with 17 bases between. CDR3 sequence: CASSEGRVLPGEQFF. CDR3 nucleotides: TGTGCCAGCAGTGAAGGGCGGGTTCTCCCGGGGGAGCAGTTCTTC.

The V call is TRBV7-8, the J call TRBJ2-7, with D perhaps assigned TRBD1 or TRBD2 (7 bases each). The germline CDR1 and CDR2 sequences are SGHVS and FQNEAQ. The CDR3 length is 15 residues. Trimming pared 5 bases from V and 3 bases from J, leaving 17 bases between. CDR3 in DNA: TGTGCCAGCAGCCCAGGGGGGGGTGGCTTCTACGAGCAGTACTTC. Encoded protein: CASSPGGGGFYEQYF.

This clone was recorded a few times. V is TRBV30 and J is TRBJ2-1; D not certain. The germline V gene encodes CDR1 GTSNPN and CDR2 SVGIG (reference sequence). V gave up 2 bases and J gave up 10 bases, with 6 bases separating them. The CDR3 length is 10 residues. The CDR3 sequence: CAWSKAEQFF. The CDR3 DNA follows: TGTGCCTGGAGTAAGGCCGAGCAGTTCTTC.

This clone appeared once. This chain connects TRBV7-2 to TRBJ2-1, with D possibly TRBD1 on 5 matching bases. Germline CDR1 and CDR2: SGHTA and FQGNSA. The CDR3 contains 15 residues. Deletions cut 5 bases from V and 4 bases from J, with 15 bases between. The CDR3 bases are TGTGCCAGCAGCCCCAGTGGGGCAGAATACAATGAGCAGTTCTTC. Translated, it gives CASSPSGAEYNEQFF. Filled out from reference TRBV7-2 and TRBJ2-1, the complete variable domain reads GAGVSQSPSNKVTEKGKDVELRCDPISGHTALYWYRQSLGQGLEFLIYFQGNSAPDKSGLPSDRFSAERTGGSVSTLTIQRTQQEDSAVYLCASSPSGAEYNEQFFGPGTRLTVL.

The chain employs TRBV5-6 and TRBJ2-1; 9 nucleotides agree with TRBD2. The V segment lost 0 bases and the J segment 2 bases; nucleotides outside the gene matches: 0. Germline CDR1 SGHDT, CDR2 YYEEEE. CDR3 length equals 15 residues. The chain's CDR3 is CASSLGLAAYNEQFF. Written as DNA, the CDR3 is TGTGCCAGCAGCTTGGGACTAGCGGCCTACAATGAGCAGTTCTTC.

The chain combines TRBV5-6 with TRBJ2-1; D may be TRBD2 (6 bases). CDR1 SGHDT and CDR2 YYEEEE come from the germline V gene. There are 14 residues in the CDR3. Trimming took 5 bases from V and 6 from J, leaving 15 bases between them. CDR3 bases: TGTGCCAGCAGTGGGACTGGCCATACCAATGAGCAGTTCTTC. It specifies CASSGTGHTNEQFF. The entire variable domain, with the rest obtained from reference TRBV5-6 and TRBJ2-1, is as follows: DAGVTQSPTHLIKTRGQQVTLRCSPKSGHDTVSWYQQALGQGPQFIFQYYEEEERQRGNFPDRFSGHQFPNYSSELNVNALLLGDSALYLCASSGTGHTNEQFFGPGTRLTVL.

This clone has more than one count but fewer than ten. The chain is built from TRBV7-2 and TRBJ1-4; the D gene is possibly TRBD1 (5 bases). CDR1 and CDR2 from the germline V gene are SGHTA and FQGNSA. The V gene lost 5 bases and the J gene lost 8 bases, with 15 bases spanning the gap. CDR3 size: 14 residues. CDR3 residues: CASSLGQGREKLFF. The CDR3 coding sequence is TGTGCCAGCAGCCTGGGGCAGGGTCGCGAAAAACTGTTTTTT.

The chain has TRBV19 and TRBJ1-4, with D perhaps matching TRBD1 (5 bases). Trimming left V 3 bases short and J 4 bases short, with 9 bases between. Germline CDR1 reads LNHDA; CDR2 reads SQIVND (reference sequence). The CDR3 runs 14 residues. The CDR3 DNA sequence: TGTGCCAGTAGTATGGGGCAGTATAATGAAAAACTGTTTTTT. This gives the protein CASSMGQYNEKLFF.

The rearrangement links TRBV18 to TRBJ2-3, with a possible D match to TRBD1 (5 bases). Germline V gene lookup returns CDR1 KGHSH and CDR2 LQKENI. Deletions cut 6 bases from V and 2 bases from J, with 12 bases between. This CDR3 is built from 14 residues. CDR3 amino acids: CASSASGFTDTQYF. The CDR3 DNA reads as TGTGCCAGCTCCGCCTCAGGGTTCACAGATACGCAGTATTTT.

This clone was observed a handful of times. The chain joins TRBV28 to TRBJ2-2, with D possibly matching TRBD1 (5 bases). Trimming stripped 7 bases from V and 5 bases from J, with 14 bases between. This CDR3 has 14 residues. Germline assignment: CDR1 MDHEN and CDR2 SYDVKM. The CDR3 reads CASILGVGTGELFF. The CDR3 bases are TGTGCCAGCATTCTAGGGGTGGGGACCGGGGAGCTGTTTTTT.